This TCR beta chain was sequenced for a study of Ad26.COV2.S vaccination and SARS-CoV-2 variants (dated by TCRdb to about 2021). Turning to the overall study: Vaccine-arm donors came from COV1001, a multicentre, randomized, double-blind, placebo-controlled phase I-IIa trial of Ad26.COV2.S in healthy adults. Ad26.COV2.S was given intramuscularly at 5x10^10 or 1x10^11 viral particles, as a single shot or as two shots 56 days apart. A total of roughly 32 samples were included in the TCR-sequenced set, comprising about 20 Ad26.COV2.S vaccine recipients, 5 placebo recipients and 8 SARS-CoV-2 convalescent individuals. Trial participants were randomized into five groups of five, in which low-dose or high-dose Ad26.COV2.S was given once or twice, or placebo was given on both occasions. TCRbeta repertoire sequencing served as the tool for gauging how specific and how broad the SARS-CoV-2-reactive T cell receptors were following Ad26.COV2.S vaccination. Throughout the experiments and outcome assessment, investigators stayed blinded to trial group allocation. On the study overall, not on this receptor specifically: Compared with placebo recipients, Ad26.COV2.S recipients showed higher spike-specific TCR breadth (P = 0.0014). Non-spike TCR breadth was comparable between vaccine and placebo recipients, consistent with the vaccine containing only spike. Substantial breadth of spike-specific CD8+ and CD4+ T cell responses was reported after vaccination. The study was not powered for comparison of responses between vaccine doses or regimens. It was noted by the authors that total T cell responses may have been underestimated by the TCR breadth and depth analyses.

The treatment or condition label, as the study defines it: about 20 received Ad26.COV2.S at low or high dose, single or two shots; about 5 received placebo; per-sample allocation not given. For vaccine and placebo recipients, repertoires were sequenced using samples collected on day 63 after the first injection. Cohort 1b enrolled about two dozen adults aged 18-55 years at a single site in Boston, USA, between 29 July and 7 August 2020. Ad26.COV2.S was a replication-incompetent adenovirus type 26 vector expressing a prefusion-stabilized SARS-CoV-2 spike protein from the original Wuhan strain. Comment on this clone: What this receptor recognizes is not known. Nothing much larger sits one base from this clone, and base qualities are not available.

As encoded in the germline V gene, CDR1 is MDHEN while CDR2 is SYDVKM. Relative to germline, V is missing 7 bases and J is missing 8 bases, with 16 bases of the junction outside any gene match. The CDR3 holds 17 amino acids from the cysteine to the phenylalanine. Only the CDR3 DNA stays, 51 bases, in frame from base 1. The immunoSEQ Assay was used to sequence TCRbeta CDR3 regions. After extraction, genomic DNA underwent amplification by bias-controlled multiplex PCR, followed by high-throughput sequencing. The source study handled its data this way. To quantify the absolute abundance of each unique TCRbeta CDR3 region, sequences were collapsed and filtered. T cell fraction was estimated by normalization of TCRbeta template counts to usable DNA, with usable DNA being measured through amplification of reference genes present in all nucleated cells. Repertoire TCRs were annotated as SARS-CoV-2-specific when V gene, CDR3 amino acid sequence and J gene were exactly matched to a known reactive TCR set. The reference SARS-CoV-2 TCR set came from MIRA and was filtered for enrichment in COVID-19-positive ImmuneCODE repertoires, removing public or cross-reactive TCRs. Drawing on the MIRA antigens, annotated TCRs were analysed further at the level of specific ORF or position within ORF. Breadth was defined as annotated unique rearrangements over total unique productive rearrangements; depth was the summed frequency of those rearrangements. Two-sided Wilcoxon rank-sum tests were used to compare TCR breadth between groups. Entries here come from immuneACCESS through TCRdb and include only in-frame sequences with V and J called. Some clones fail to appear in such tables; in the studies checked, an unresolved V gene covers under half of the shortfall, and the cause of the remainder is unknown. The V and J calls and the clone size are those of that table, but D and trimming were determined from the DNA. The sample has about 370,000 clones on record, 89% of them singletons. The leading ten clones occupy 1.5% to 2% of the sample.

The sequences come from peripheral blood, collected in a trial of Ad26.COV2.S vaccine versus placebo. The source of this sequence is a person aged 18-65 years who received the Ad26.COV2.S COVID-19 vaccine or a placebo. Here the chain combines TRBV28 and TRBJ1-6, with 8 middle bases fitting TRBD1. CDR3 protein: CASIFNRRARGHSPLHF. The DNA sequence is given as TGTGCCAGCATTTTCAACAGGAGGGCCAGGGGGCATTCACCCCTCCACTTT. The CDR3, completed at both ends by the reference TRBV28 and TRBJ1-6 genes, gives the full variable domain DVKVTQSSRYLVKRTGEKVFLECVQDMDHENMFWYRQDPGLGLRLIYFSYDVKMKEKGDIPEGYSVSREKKERFSLILESASTNQTSMYLCASIFNRRARGHSPLHFGNGTRLTVT.